Sequencing of this T cell receptor beta chain was carried out in a study of blood T cell repertoires in COVID-19. On the study more broadly: The United States, Italy and Spain supplied acute and convalescent COVID-19 samples. In each case, the material was cDNA or gDNA derived from T cells, B-cell-depleted T cells, or PBMCs.

The CDR3 is 12 amino acids. Trimming cost V 4 bases and J 5 bases, with 6 bases left between them. Looked up from germline, CDR1 is PRHDT and CDR2 is FYEKMQ (reference sequence). Profiling relied on immunoSEQ multiplex PCR, and the TCRdb table lists in-frame clones only, not all of them. The table lists around 60,000 clones, approximately 77% of them singletons, with 25% to 40% in the top ten. The sample holds one count of this clone. This receptor was obtained from a human donor in a cohort sampled during active COVID-19. The sample consisted of peripheral blood. The chain links TRBV13 to TRBJ1-5, with D perhaps matching TRBD1 (5 bases). In nucleotides, the CDR3 is TGTGCCAGCAGCTGGGGGGATCAGCCCCAGCATTTT. Its translation: CASSWGDQPQHF.